Below are 26 T cell receptor beta chains sequenced from a single sample in a study of cytomegalovirus exposure and HLA in healthy donors. Profiled with immunoSEQ multiplex PCR; TCRdb holds only in-frame clones, not every one. The sample shows roughly 330,000 clones, around 87% of them seen only once. Material: PBMCs. These receptors were collected from a woman in her thirties in good health and CMV-seropositive.

A single count supports this clone. V gene TRBV11-2 combines with J gene TRBJ2-7; 9 nucleotides agree with TRBD1. V lost 5 bases, J lost 12 bases, and 8 bases stayed unmatched. The CDR3 runs 12 residues. Germline CDR1 is SGHAT and CDR2 is FQNNGV. CDR3 residues: CASSQGQGLVYF. For the CDR3, the DNA is TGTGCCAGCAGCCAGGGACAGGGTCTCGTGTACTTC.

The genes are TRBV28 and TRBJ2-1, with 10 positions matching TRBD2. CDR3 length equals 15 residues. V lost 6 bases to trimming and J lost 10 bases; unmatched junction nucleotides: 12. The germline V gene has CDR1 MDHEN and CDR2 SYDVKM. This CDR3 is CASSNRLQRGGEQFF. In nucleotides, the CDR3 is TGTGCCAGCAGCAACCGTCTGCAGCGGGGGGGGGAGCAGTTCTTC.

This clone was seen only a few times. The chain is built from TRBV6-1 and TRBJ2-3, with TRBD2 matching over 12 bases. The CDR3 has 14 amino acids. The J segment lost 7 bases and the V segment lost 7 bases, leaving 6 bases of the junction unmatched. Germline CDR1 and CDR2: MNHNS and SASEGT. CDR3 amino acids: CASKSSGGANTQYF. The DNA of the CDR3 is TGTGCCAGCAAGTCTAGCGGGGGGGCTAATACGCAGTATTTT.

The chain is built from TRBV5-1 and TRBJ1-1, with TRBD1 as a possible D gene (6 bases). CDR1 is SGHRS, CDR2 YFSETQ, per germline. CDR3 size: 15 residues. V lost 8 bases and J 2 bases, leaving 19 bases between the germline ends. This CDR3 reads CASSGGATINTEAFF. CDR3 sequence (DNA): TGCGCCAGTTCGGGGGGCGCGACAATTAACACTGAAGCTTTCTTT.

DNA of the CDR3: TGTGCCAGCAGTACAAAAGAGGGGACTAGCGGGAGAGACGAGCAGTACTTC. It is translated as CASSTKEGTSGRDEQYF. This rearrangement joins TRBV14 to TRBJ2-7; 14 positions match TRBD2. V lost 6 bases, J lost 5 bases, and 12 bases stayed unmatched. This CDR3 has 17 amino acids. CDR1 SGHDN and CDR2 FVKESK come from the germline V gene.

The chain combines TRBV4-1 with TRBJ2-7, with D perhaps TRBD1 (6 bases). The V gene's germline CDR1 is MGHRA and CDR2 YSYEKL. The CDR3 contains 14 residues. Between the trimmed V and J ends, which lost 1 base and 4 bases, there was a span of 11 bases. The CDR3 coding sequence is TGCGCCAGCAGCCAAGCCGGACAGCGATACGAGCAGTACTTC. Its translation is CASSQAGQRYEQYF.

This clone has only a few counts. This chain links TRBV4-1 with TRBJ1-6; D is possibly TRBD1 (6 bases). V shed 3 bases and J shed 9 bases, with 9 bases lying between them. The CDR3 runs to 13 residues. Per germline, CDR1 MGHRA and CDR2 YSYEKL. Written as DNA, the CDR3 is TGCGCCAGCAGCCACCAGGGGAGTTCACCCCTCCACTTT. Its translation: CASSHQGSSPLHF.

This CDR3 is CASSLGTGQPYEQYF. CDR3 DNA: TGTGCCAGCAGCTTGGGGACAGGCCAACCCTACGAGCAGTACTTC. The chain combines TRBV5-6 with TRBJ2-7, with TRBD1 identical over 7 bases. V trimming: 0 bases; J trimming: 2 bases; junction bases outside the gene matches: 5. The CDR3 has 15 residues. The V gene's germline CDR1 is SGHDT and CDR2 YYEEEE.

V is TRBV7-9 and J is TRBJ2-1; 7 positions agree with TRBD1. The ends lost 5 bases at V and 6 bases at J; junction bases unmatched: 10. Germline V gene lookup returns CDR1 SEHNR and CDR2 FQNEAQ (reference sequence). This CDR3 is 15 amino acids long. CDR3 DNA: TGTGCCAGCAGCCCGGGACAGAGGGGACCCAATGAGCAGTTCTTC. Translation gives CASSPGQRGPNEQFF.

This sequence joins TRBV11-1 and TRBJ2-3; D assignment may be TRBD1 or TRBD2 (5 bases each). V was clipped by 2 bases and J by 4 bases, with 10 bases between them. CDR3 length: 14 residues. CDR1 is SGHAT, CDR2 FQDESV, per germline (reference sequence). This CDR3 reads CASSLRGSADTQYF. The CDR3 DNA reads TGTGCCAGCAGCTTAAGGGGTAGCGCAGATACGCAGTATTTT. Complete variable domain (other parts from reference TRBV11-1 and TRBJ2-3): EAEVAQSPRYKITEKSQAVAFWCDPISGHATLYWYRQILGQGPELLVQFQDESVVDDSQLPKDRFSAERLKGVDSTLKIQPAELGDSAMYLCASSLRGSADTQYFGPGTRLTVL.

This sequence joins TRBV6-5 and TRBJ1-5, with no clear D. CDR1 is MNHEY and CDR2 is SVGAGI in the germline V gene. This CDR3 comprises 15 residues. Deletions cut 0 bases from V and 3 bases from J, with 9 bases between. DNA of the CDR3: TGTGCCAGCAGTTACTCGGTCGGAGTCAATCAGCCCCAGCATTTT. Translation: CASSYSVGVNQPQHF.

The rearrangement links TRBV9 to TRBJ2-1, with D tentatively TRBD1 (6 bases). The V and J ends lost 3 bases and 7 bases respectively, with 11 bases between them. This CDR3 contains 13 residues. Germline CDR1 is SGDLS and CDR2 is YYNGEE. The CDR3 DNA sequence: TGTGCCAGCAGCGATTCCAGGGGAAATGAGCAGTTCTTC. Its translation is CASSDSRGNEQFF.

The chain recombines TRBV7-9 with TRBJ2-4, with D possibly matching TRBD1 (6 bases). The V end was cut by 1 base, the J end by 3 bases, with 16 bases between. The CDR3 has 17 residues. The germline V gene encodes CDR1 SEHNR and CDR2 FQNEAQ (reference sequence). CDR3 residues: CASSLVGSGVRKNIQYF. The DNA of the CDR3 is TGTGCCAGCAGCTTAGTTGGTTCAGGGGTTCGCAAAAACATTCAGTACTTC.

This chain's CDR3 is CASSSQGNEQYF. The CDR3 nucleotides are TGCGCCAGCAGCTCCCAGGGGAACGAGCAGTACTTC. The chain uses TRBV5-1 and TRBJ2-7; D is possibly TRBD1 (6 bases). The CDR3 totals 12 residues. Per the germline V gene, CDR1 is SGHRS and CDR2 is YFSETQ. Between the trimmed V and J ends, which lost 3 bases and 5 bases, there was a span of 9 bases.

The count of this clone is one. CDR3 bases: TGCGCCAGCAGCCAAATACAGACCGTCTCGGATACGCAGTATTTT. Encoded protein: CASSQIQTVSDTQYF. The chain combines TRBV4-3 with TRBJ2-3; D gene unclear. The CDR3 consists of 15 residues. Germline CDR1 is LGHNA and CDR2 is YSLEER. Between the trimmed V and J ends, which lost 2 bases and 6 bases, there was a span of 15 bases.

The V and J genes are TRBV18 and TRBJ1-1; possibly TRBD1 for D (5 bases). V was shortened by 4 bases and J by 3 bases, with 6 bases between the two germline ends. The CDR3 is 12 residues long. CDR1 is KGHSH and CDR2 is LQKENI in the germline V gene. CDR3 region: CASSRQYTEAFF. CDR3 sequence (DNA): TGTGCCAGCTCACGACAGTACACTGAAGCTTTCTTT. The full variable domain, its missing parts supplied by reference TRBV18 and TRBJ1-1, is NAGVMQNPRHLVRRRGQEARLRCSPMKGHSHVYWYRQLPEEGLKFMVYLQKENIIDESGMPKERFSAEFPKEGPSILRIQQVVRGDSAAYFCASSRQYTEAFFGQGTRLTVV.

V and J are TRBV28 and TRBJ1-5, with D unresolved. The ends were cut back, 6 bases at V and 0 bases at J, with 12 bases in the middle. This CDR3 contains 15 residues. Germline V gene data show CDR1 as MDHEN and CDR2 as SYDVKM. As DNA, the CDR3 is TGTGCCAGCAGAGACGGACCGAATAGCAATCAGCCCCAGCATTTT. It translates to CASRDGPNSNQPQHF.

The chain is built from TRBV7-2 and TRBJ2-2; TRBD2 agrees at 7 bases. Trimming took 4 bases from V and 6 from J; bases not matched to a gene: 14. The V gene's germline CDR1 is SGHTA and CDR2 FQGNSA. CDR3 length: 17 residues. For the CDR3, the DNA is TGTGCCAGCAGCTCCGCGGGAGCGGGACTACAAGCCGGGGAGCTGTTTTTT. This gives the protein CASSSAGAGLQAGELFF.

The rearrangement links TRBV6-5 to TRBJ2-7; TRBD1 matches at 12 bases. CDR1 and CDR2 from the germline V gene are MNHEY and SVGAGI. The length of the CDR3 is 14 residues. V lost 6 bases to trimming and J lost 3 bases; unmatched junction nucleotides: 3. CDR3 residues: CASRGQGADYEQYF. CDR3 nucleotides: TGTGCCAGCAGGGGACAGGGGGCCGACTACGAGCAGTACTTC.

The chain joins TRBV19 to TRBJ2-2; 8 bases map to TRBD1. The CDR3 sequence is 18 residues long. Germline CDR1 LNHDA, CDR2 SQIVND (reference sequence). Trimming removed 5 bases from V and 4 bases from J; junction bases left unmatched: 15. This CDR3 reads CASSPGAGGFFGTGELFF. Here the CDR3 DNA reads TGTGCCAGTAGTCCAGGGGCAGGGGGCTTCTTTGGCACCGGGGAGCTGTTTTTT.

This chain connects TRBV5-1 to TRBJ2-2, with D perhaps assigned TRBD1 or TRBD2 (5 bases each). This CDR3 is 15 amino acids long. Germline CDR1 reads SGHRS; CDR2 reads YFSETQ. The ends were cut back, 2 bases at V and 3 bases at J, with 11 bases in the middle. The CDR3 is CASSLRGSDTGELFF. CDR3 nucleotides: TGCGCCAGCAGCTTACGGGGCTCGGACACCGGGGAGCTGTTTTTT.

This chain links TRBV11-3 with TRBJ2-1; 8 nucleotides align to TRBD1. The J segment lost 10 bases and the V segment lost 5 bases, leaving 10 bases of the junction unmatched. Germline CDR1 is SGHNT and CDR2 is YENEEA. This CDR3 has 14 amino acids. The CDR3 loop reads CASSIRGRSEEQFF. Here the CDR3 DNA reads TGTGCCAGCAGCATCAGGGGGCGCTCTGAAGAGCAGTTCTTC.

The V gene is TRBV10-1, the J gene TRBJ2-6; D unclear. CDR3 size: 15 residues. Germline CDR1 WNHNN, CDR2 SYGVQD (reference sequence). Trimming stripped 3 bases from V and 2 bases from J, with 8 bases between. CDR3 nucleotides: TGCGCCAGCAGTGAAGGAGACCCTGGGGCCAACGTCCTGACTTTC. This encodes CASSEGDPGANVLTF.

This clone has a handful of counts. The V call is TRBV6-4, the J call TRBJ2-2, with a possible D match to TRBD2 (6 bases). The CDR3 is 15 residues long. Germline CDR1 MRHNA, CDR2 SNTAGT. Trimming pared 0 bases from V and 4 bases from J, leaving 9 bases between. The CDR3: CASSDSSGGTGELFF. As DNA, the CDR3 is TGTGCCAGCAGTGACTCCTCCGGGGGCACCGGGGAGCTGTTTTTT.

V usage is TRBV28 and J usage is TRBJ2-7, with D perhaps TRBD1 or TRBD2 (6 bases each). The CDR3 length is 13 residues. The germline V gene encodes CDR1 MDHEN and CDR2 SYDVKM. The V end was cut by 7 bases, the J end by 4 bases, with 14 bases between. The CDR3 nucleotides are TGTGCCAGCAAGGCGGGACACGCGTACGAGCAGTACTTC. Amino acids: CASKAGHAYEQYF.

The chain joins TRBV27 to TRBJ2-1, with D maybe TRBD2 (6 bases). The CDR3 length is 14 residues. Germline-derived CDR1 and CDR2 are MNHEY and SMNVEV (reference sequence). Trimming removed 7 bases from V and 8 bases from J, with 18 bases in between. CDR3 nucleotide sequence: TGTGCCAGCACCCCAGGAGGGTACTTCGATGAGCAGTTCTTC. As protein: CASTPGGYFDEQFF.